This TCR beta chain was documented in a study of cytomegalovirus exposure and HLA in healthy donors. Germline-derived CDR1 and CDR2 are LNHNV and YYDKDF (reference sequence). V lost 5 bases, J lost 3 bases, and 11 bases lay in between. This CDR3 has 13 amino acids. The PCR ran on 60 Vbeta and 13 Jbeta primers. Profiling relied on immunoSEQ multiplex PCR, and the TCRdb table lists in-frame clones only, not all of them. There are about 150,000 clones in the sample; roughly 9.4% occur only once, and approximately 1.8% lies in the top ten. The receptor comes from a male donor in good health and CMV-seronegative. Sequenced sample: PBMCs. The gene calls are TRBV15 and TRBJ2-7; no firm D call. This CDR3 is CATSPSQFYEQYF. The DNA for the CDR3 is TGTGCCACCAGCCCCTCCCAGTTCTACGAGCAGTACTTC. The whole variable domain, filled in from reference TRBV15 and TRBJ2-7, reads DAMVIQNPRYQVTQFGKPVTLSCSQTLNHNVMYWYQQKSSQAPKLLFHYYDKDFNNEADTPDNFQSRRPNTSFCFLDIRSPGLGDTAMYLCATSPSQFYEQYFGPGTRLTVT.